Below are 5 T cell receptor beta chains sequenced from a single sample in a study of T cell responses to AZD1222 COVID-19 vaccine. Generated by immunoSEQ multiplex PCR, the TCRdb table keeps only in-frame clones and is missing some. Of 150,000 to 200,000 clones listed, roughly 92% are singletons. This specimen was peripheral blood, taken 28 days after the second dose of the MenACWY control vaccine. Receptor source: an adult who received the MenACWY meningococcal vaccine as a control.

The chain links TRBV23-1 to TRBJ1-1; D uncertain. TRBV23-1 is assigned to the ORF class and has an uncertain function. V was pared by 8 bases and J by 2 bases, with 9 bases between. The CDR3 sequence is 12 residues long. The CDR3 DNA follows: TGCGCCAGCGGGCGACTTAACACTGAAGCTTTCTTT. It encodes CASGRLNTEAFF.

The V call is TRBV9, the J call TRBJ1-2, with 8 bases aligning to TRBD1. CDR1 and CDR2 from the germline V gene are SGDLS and YYNGEE. CDR3 size: 15 residues. V lost 4 bases, J lost 3 bases, and 8 bases stayed unmatched. In DNA form, the CDR3 reads TGTGCCAGCAGCCGGGCAGGGGGCAATTACTATGGCTACACCTTC. Protein: CASSRAGGNYYGYTF. Looking up the rest from reference TRBV9 and TRBJ1-2 gives the full variable domain: DSGVTQTPKHLITATGQRVTLRCSPRSGDLSVYWYQQSLDQGLQFLIQYYNGEERAKGNILERFSAQQFPDLHSELNLSSLELGDSALYFCASSRAGGNYYGYTFGSGTRLTVV.

The V gene is TRBV7-9, the J gene TRBJ1-2, with 10 bases identical to TRBD1. V lost 8 bases and J lost 4; bases outside the gene matches: 7. Germline lookup yields CDR1 SEHNR and CDR2 FQNEAQ (reference sequence). The length of the CDR3 is 14 residues. The CDR3 protein is CASGLTGGGYGYTF. The CDR3 DNA follows: TGTGCCAGCGGACTGACAGGGGGCGGCTATGGCTACACCTTC.

The rearrangement uses TRBV7-2 and TRBJ1-4, with 10 bases fitting TRBD1. CDR1 is SGHTA, CDR2 FQGNSA, per germline. Germline trimming cut 4 bases from V and 7 bases from J; bases unmatched to any gene: 6. CDR3 length equals 15 residues. CDR3 DNA sequence: TGTGCCAGCAGCTCAGTGACAGGGGGCTTTGAAAAACTGTTTTTT. This encodes CASSSVTGGFEKLFF.

The chain links TRBV10-1 to TRBJ2-5; TRBD2 matches 13 bases. V lost 5 bases, J lost 4 bases, and 4 bases stayed unmatched. Germline V gene sequence: CDR1 WNHNN, CDR2 SYGVQD (reference sequence). The CDR3 totals 15 residues. The CDR3 bases are TGCGCCAGCAGTTGGACTAGCGGGAGCTCAGAGACCCAGTACTTC. This translates into CASSWTSGSSETQYF.